These 30 T cell receptor beta chains came from one sample sequenced in a study of cytomegalovirus exposure and HLA in healthy donors. PCR was performed using 60 Vbeta and 13 Jbeta primers. The method was immunoSEQ multiplex PCR; TCRdb's version includes in-frame clones alone and lacks a portion of them. Here the sample spans 180,000 or so clones, over 75% being singletons. Input material: PBMCs. The receptors originated from a boy younger than 10 in good health and CMV-seronegative.

J is TRBJ2-3 and V is TRBV5-4, with 9 bases fitting TRBD2. V lost 4 bases to trimming and J lost 2 bases; unmatched junction nucleotides: 5. In germline, CDR1 is SGHNT, CDR2 YYREEE (reference sequence). This CDR3 contains 15 residues. CDR3 in amino acids: CASSPSGMNTDTQYF. The CDR3 DNA reads TGTGCCAGCAGCCCTAGCGGGATGAACACAGATACGCAGTATTTT. The entire variable domain, with the rest obtained from reference TRBV5-4 and TRBJ2-3, is as follows: ETGVTQSPTHLIKTRGQQVTLRCSSQSGHNTVSWYQQALGQGPQFIFQYYREEENGRGNFPPRFSGLQFPNYSSELNVNALELDDSALYLCASSPSGMNTDTQYFGPGTRLTVL.

The V gene is TRBV19, the J gene TRBJ2-3; a weak D match, TRBD2 (5 bases). V was pared by 1 base and J by 11 bases, with 16 bases between. CDR1 and CDR2 from the germline V gene are LNHDA and SQIVND (reference sequence). CDR3 length: 14 amino acids. Here the CDR3 reads CASSIAQAREQQYF. DNA for the CDR3: TGTGCCAGTAGTATAGCCCAGGCTCGGGAACAGCAGTATTTT.

The rearrangement joins TRBV9 to TRBJ2-3, with 7 bases identical to TRBD2. Germline V gene lookup returns CDR1 SGDLS and CDR2 YYNGEE. Trimming at V came to 1 base and at J to 5 bases, leaving 4 bases not matched to a gene. CDR3 length equals 14 residues. CDR3 nucleotide sequence: TGTGCCAGCAGCGTATCGGGGGGAAGAGATACGCAGTATTTT. Protein product: CASSVSGGRDTQYF. The whole variable domain, remainder taken from reference TRBV9 and TRBJ2-3, is DSGVTQTPKHLITATGQRVTLRCSPRSGDLSVYWYQQSLDQGLQFLIQYYNGEERAKGNILERFSAQQFPDLHSELNLSSLELGDSALYFCASSVSGGRDTQYFGPGTRLTVL.

The chain couples TRBV19 to TRBJ2-7; 9 bases map to TRBD1. CDR3 length equals 15 residues. V trimming: 7 bases; J trimming: 4 bases; junction bases outside the gene matches: 11. Germline V lookup: CDR1 LNHDA, CDR2 SQIVND (reference sequence). The chain's CDR3 is CASTESTGGGYEQYF. In DNA, the CDR3 is TGTGCCAGTACCGAATCGACAGGGGGAGGGTACGAGCAGTACTTC.

This chain joins TRBV2 and TRBJ1-6, with a possible D match to TRBD1 (5 bases). The CDR3 sequence is 14 residues long. V was cut by 6 bases and J by 7 bases, with 13 bases left in between. Germline V lookup: CDR1 SNHLY, CDR2 FYNNEI. The CDR3 nucleotides are TGTGCCAGCAGGGATGGACGGACAAATTCACCCCTCCACTTT. Translating it yields CASRDGRTNSPLHF. Full variable domain (remainder filled in from reference TRBV2 and TRBJ1-6): EPEVTQTPSHQVTQMGQEVILRCVPISNHLYFYWYRQILGQKVEFLVSFYNNEISEKSEIFDDQFSVERPDGSNFTLKIRSTKLEDSAMYFCASRDGRTNSPLHFGNGTRLTVT.

CDR3 residues: CASSYRGQGRVNEQFF. CDR3 DNA sequence: TGTGCCAGCAGTTACCGGGGTCAGGGGAGGGTCAATGAGCAGTTCTTC. J is TRBJ2-1 and V is TRBV6-5; perhaps TRBD2 as D (7 bases). Germline V lookup: CDR1 MNHEY, CDR2 SVGAGI. V was trimmed by 2 bases and J by 6 bases, leaving 17 bases between them. CDR3 size: 16 residues.

The V call is TRBV4-3, the J call TRBJ1-2; D is ambiguous. The CDR3 length is 13 residues. CDR1 is LGHNA and CDR2 is YSLEER in the germline V gene. The germline V and J ends were trimmed by 5 bases and 1 base, with 8 bases remaining between them. This CDR3 reads CASSGEINYGYTF. The CDR3 nucleotides read TGCGCCAGCAGCGGGGAGATTAACTATGGCTACACCTTC.

The rearrangement uses TRBV5-8 and TRBJ1-5; D gene unclear. CDR1 SGHTS and CDR2 YDEGEE come from the germline V gene. The CDR3 length is 12 residues. V gave up 0 bases and J gave up 6 bases, with 4 bases separating them. The CDR3 is CASSLGAQPQHF. CDR3 nucleotides: TGTGCCAGCAGCTTGGGGGCTCAGCCCCAGCATTTT.

The rearrangement joins TRBV10-3 to TRBJ1-5; D remains unclear. In germline, CDR1 is ENHRY, CDR2 SYGVKD. The CDR3 has 16 residues. The V and J ends lost 0 bases and 5 bases respectively, with 14 bases between them. CDR3 loop: CAISESSFSRDQPQHF. The DNA for the CDR3 is TGTGCCATCAGTGAGTCGAGCTTTTCCCGGGATCAGCCCCAGCATTTT.

The chain is built from TRBV7-2 and TRBJ1-1; D remains unclear. V lost 5 bases to trimming and J lost 0 bases, with 10 bases between them. This CDR3 has 14 amino acids. Looked up from germline, CDR1 is SGHTA and CDR2 is FQGNSA. The CDR3 bases are TGTGCCAGCAGCCCAAGTACTATGAACACTGAAGCTTTCTTT. Protein sequence: CASSPSTMNTEAFF.

The DNA for the CDR3 is TGTGCCTGGAATGGCGGGGGGTACAATGAGCAGTTCTTC. Protein product: CAWNGGGYNEQFF. The chain combines TRBV30 with TRBJ2-1; TRBD2 agrees at 8 bases. V trimming: 4 bases; J trimming: 4 bases; junction bases outside the gene matches: 3. From germline, CDR1 is GTSNPN and CDR2 SVGIG (reference sequence). The CDR3 length is 13 residues.

This rearrangement joins TRBV4-3 to TRBJ1-3; possibly TRBD1 for D (5 bases). Germline CDR1 is LGHNA and CDR2 is YSLEER. There are 15 residues in the CDR3. Trimming pared 2 bases from V and 2 bases from J, leaving 10 bases between. The CDR3 spells CASSQSPGAGNTIYF. Here the CDR3 DNA reads TGCGCCAGCAGCCAAAGCCCGGGGGCTGGAAACACCATATATTTT.

This sequence joins TRBV6-6 and TRBJ2-7, with 9 bases that match TRBD1. Trimming removed 6 bases from V and 3 bases from J; junction bases left unmatched: 6. The CDR3 is made up of 14 amino acids. Germline CDR1 and CDR2: MNHNY and SVGAGI (reference sequence). CDR3 nucleotides: TGTGCCAGCAGGTCCGGGACAGGGTTCTACGAGCAGTACTTC. Amino acid sequence: CASRSGTGFYEQYF.

The chain is built from TRBV5-1 and TRBJ2-3; 8 nucleotides agree with TRBD2. Germline V gene sequence: CDR1 SGHRS, CDR2 YFSETQ. This CDR3 spans 16 amino acids. J lost 2 bases, V lost 2 bases, and 7 bases had no gene match. DNA for the CDR3: TGCGCCAGCAGCTTCCTCGGCGGGGGGTACACAGATACGCAGTATTTT. Amino acid sequence: CASSFLGGGYTDTQYF.

This chain links TRBV7-6 with TRBJ2-1, with 8 bases that match TRBD2. CDR3 length equals 12 residues. From germline, CDR1 is SGHVS and CDR2 FNYEAQ. V dropped 8 bases and J dropped 10; count of bases not matched to a gene: 7. The CDR3: CASASGPGEQFF. The CDR3 region has the DNA TGTGCCAGCGCTAGCGGGCCAGGAGAGCAGTTCTTC.

CDR3 protein: CASSAPSGGVNSPLHF. Written as DNA, the CDR3 is TGTGCCAGCAGTGCACCCTCGGGAGGGGTGAATTCACCCCTCCACTTT. The J gene is TRBJ1-6, the V gene TRBV25-1, with D tentatively TRBD1 (5 bases). V dropped 4 bases and J dropped 7 bases, with 17 bases sitting between them. The CDR3 consists of 16 residues. Germline CDR1 reads MGHDK; CDR2 reads SYGVNS. Using reference TRBV25-1 and TRBJ1-6 for the parts outside the CDR3, the full variable domain is EADIYQTPRYLVIGTGKKITLECSQTMGHDKMYWYQQDPGMELHLIHYSYGVNSTEKGDLSSESTVSRIRTEHFPLTLESARPSHTSQYLCASSAPSGGVNSPLHFGNGTRLTVT.

Notes on this clone: Different DNA sequences within this sample yield the same CDR3. The chain combines TRBV7-5 with TRBJ1-6. TRBV7-5 is marked as a pseudogene. The CDR3 extends over 19 amino acids. The CDR3 bases are TGTGCCAGAAGCTTAACCCGGAGGAGGCGCAACTCCTATAATTCACCCCTCCACTTT. It codes for CARSLTRRRRNSYNSPLHF.

V usage is TRBV7-9 and J usage is TRBJ2-4; 9 positions match TRBD1. V lost 0 bases, J lost 5 bases, and 5 bases stayed unmatched. The V gene's germline CDR1 is SEHNR and CDR2 FQNEAQ (reference sequence). This CDR3 comprises 16 residues. CDR3 amino acids: CASSLARTGDQNIQYF. For the CDR3, the DNA is TGTGCCAGCAGCTTAGCTCGGACAGGGGATCAAAACATTCAGTACTTC.

The chain has TRBV4-3 and TRBJ1-1; TRBD1 matches 9 bases. The germline V gene has CDR1 LGHNA and CDR2 YSLEER. The CDR3 runs to 18 residues. V lost 2 bases, J lost 0 bases, and 10 bases stayed unmatched. The DNA for the CDR3 is TGCGCCAGCAGCCAATCCGCCGGGACAGGGAGTATGAACACTGAAGCTTTCTTT. Its protein product is CASSQSAGTGSMNTEAFF.

The V call is TRBV5-4, the J call TRBJ2-7, with 7 bases lining up with TRBD2. CDR3 length: 14 residues. Losses at the gene ends were 3 bases for V and 5 bases for J; bases not matched to a gene: 8. CDR1 is SGHNT and CDR2 is YYREEE in the germline V gene (reference sequence). CDR3 nucleotide sequence: TGTGCCAGCAGCTACCTGACTAGCCGCCACGAGCAGTACTTC. Its translation: CASSYLTSRHEQYF.

This rearrangement joins TRBV7-2 to TRBJ2-6, with D possibly TRBD1 on 5 matching bases. Between the trimmed V and J ends, which lost 3 bases and 2 bases, there was a span of 8 bases. The CDR3 has 15 residues. Germline V gives CDR1 SGHTA, CDR2 FQGNSA. The CDR3 loop reads CASSFRAAGANVLTF. For the CDR3, the DNA is TGTGCCAGCAGCTTCAGGGCGGCTGGGGCCAACGTCCTGACTTTC. Supplemented by reference TRBV7-2 and TRBJ2-6, the full variable domain reads GAGVSQSPSNKVTEKGKDVELRCDPISGHTALYWYRQSLGQGLEFLIYFQGNSAPDKSGLPSDRFSAERTGGSVSTLTIQRTQQEDSAVYLCASSFRAAGANVLTFGAGSRLTVL.

The chain uses TRBV2 and TRBJ2-2; 7 positions match TRBD2. From germline, CDR1 is SNHLY and CDR2 FYNNEI. This CDR3 contains 13 residues. The trim removed 4 bases at V and 7 bases at J, leaving 3 bases unmatched. CDR3 DNA: TGTGCCAGCAGTGGGAGGACTAGCGGGGAGCTGTTTTTT. It yields the protein CASSGRTSGELFF.

V is TRBV6-6 and J is TRBJ2-3, with D possibly being TRBD1 (6 bases). The CDR3 is 11 amino acids. The germline V and J ends were trimmed by 7 bases and 6 bases, with 8 bases remaining between them. Germline CDR1 and CDR2: MNHNY and SVGAGI (reference sequence). The DNA for the CDR3 is TGTGCCAGCATGAGGGGGGATACGCAGTATTTT. It encodes CASMRGDTQYF.

This chain connects TRBV27 to TRBJ1-6; a possible D gene is TRBD1 (6 bases). CDR1 and CDR2 from the germline V gene are MNHEY and SMNVEV (reference sequence). The CDR3 contains 15 residues. V shed 10 bases and J shed 7 bases, with 20 bases lying between them. The CDR3 DNA is TGTGCCACCTGGGGAGGGGGGCTAGGGAATTCACCCCTCCACTTT. Amino acid sequence: CATWGGGLGNSPLHF.

This clone was counted a single time. The genes are TRBV18 and TRBJ1-1, with a weak D call TRBD1 (5 bases). CDR3 size: 15 residues. The germline gives CDR1 KGHSH, CDR2 LQKENI. V lost 4 bases and J lost 0, with 12 bases in between. As DNA, the CDR3 is TGTGCCAGCTCACGGGGCCCCCAACTGAACACTGAAGCTTTCTTT. Translating gives CASSRGPQLNTEAFF. Together with reference TRBV18 and TRBJ1-1, the CDR3 gives the full variable domain: NAGVMQNPRHLVRRRGQEARLRCSPMKGHSHVYWYRQLPEEGLKFMVYLQKENIIDESGMPKERFSAEFPKEGPSILRIQQVVRGDSAAYFCASSRGPQLNTEAFFGQGTRLTVV.

Note on this clone: This sample includes further DNA sequences coding for the same CDR3. The chain combines TRBV6-5 with TRBJ1-4; no reliable D call. Germline CDR1 is MNHEY and CDR2 is SVGAGI. The CDR3 covers 15 residues. The V and J ends lost 0 bases and 6 bases respectively, with 11 bases between them. The CDR3 loop reads CASSYSRADYEKLFF. The DNA for the CDR3 is TGTGCCAGCAGTTACTCGAGGGCCGACTATGAAAAACTGTTTTTT.

The V and J genes are TRBV20-1 and TRBJ1-1; D remains unclear. The CDR3 has 11 residues. Germline CDR1 DFQATT, CDR2 SNEGSKA (reference sequence). Trimming pared 6 bases from V and 3 bases from J, leaving 8 bases between. The CDR3 DNA reads TGCAGTGCACCCTCGGACACTGAAGCTTTCTTT. It codes for CSAPSDTEAFF.

The rearrangement joins TRBV11-2 to TRBJ1-1; D may be TRBD1 (5 bases). Per the germline V gene, CDR1 is SGHAT and CDR2 is FQNNGV. The CDR3 spans 14 residues. V was cut by 1 base and J by 5 bases, with 11 bases left in between. CDR3 amino acids: CASSLVWKGTEAFF. DNA of the CDR3: TGTGCCAGCAGCTTAGTCTGGAAGGGGACTGAAGCTTTCTTT.

In DNA, the CDR3 is TGTGCCTGGAGTTTGGACAGTTACAATGAGCAGTTCTTC. It codes for CAWSLDSYNEQFF. The chain employs TRBV30 and TRBJ2-1; D is possibly TRBD1 (6 bases). Trimming cost V 2 bases and J 4 bases, with 9 bases left between them. Germline loops: CDR1 GTSNPN, CDR2 SVGIG (reference sequence). The CDR3 has 13 residues.

CDR3 sequence: CASSGQGPYEQYF. DNA for the CDR3: TGTGCCAGCAGTGGACAGGGACCCTACGAGCAGTACTTC. The rearrangement joins TRBV2 to TRBJ2-7, with 7 positions matching TRBD1. Trimming took 4 bases from V and 2 from J; bases not matched to a gene: 2. CDR3 length equals 13 residues. CDR1 is SNHLY, CDR2 FYNNEI, per germline. The full variable domain, in which reference TRBV2 and TRBJ2-7 provide the parts outside the CDR3, is EPEVTQTPSHQVTQMGQEVILRCVPISNHLYFYWYRQILGQKVEFLVSFYNNEISEKSEIFDDQFSVERPDGSNFTLKIRSTKLEDSAMYFCASSGQGPYEQYFGPGTRLTVT.